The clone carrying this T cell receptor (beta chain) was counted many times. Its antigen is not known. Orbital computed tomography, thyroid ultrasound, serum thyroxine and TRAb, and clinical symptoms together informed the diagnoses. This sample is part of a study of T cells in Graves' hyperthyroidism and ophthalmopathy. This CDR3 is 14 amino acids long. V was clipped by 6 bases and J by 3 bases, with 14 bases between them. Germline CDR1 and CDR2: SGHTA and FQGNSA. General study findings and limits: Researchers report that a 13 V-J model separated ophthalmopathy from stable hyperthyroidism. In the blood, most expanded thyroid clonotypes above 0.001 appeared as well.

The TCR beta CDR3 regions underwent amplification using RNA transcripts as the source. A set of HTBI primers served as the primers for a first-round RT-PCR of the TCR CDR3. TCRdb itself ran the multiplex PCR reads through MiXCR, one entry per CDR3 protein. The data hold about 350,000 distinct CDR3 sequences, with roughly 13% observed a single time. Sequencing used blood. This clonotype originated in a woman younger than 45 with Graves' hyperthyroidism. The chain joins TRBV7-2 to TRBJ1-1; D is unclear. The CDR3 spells CASSSGPSYTEAFF. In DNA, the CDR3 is TGTGCCAGCAGTTCGGGCCCCAGCTACACTGAAGCTTTCTTT.